This T cell receptor beta chain was sequenced during a study of blood T cell repertoires in COVID-19. Assay: immunoSEQ multiplex PCR; the TCRdb copy retains only in-frame clones and omits some. The table shows about 120,000 clones, with 80% to 90% occurring only once. Trimming stripped 3 bases from V and 7 bases from J, with 10 bases between. This CDR3 comprises 12 residues. Germline CDR1 reads SQVTM; CDR2 reads ANQGSEA. J is TRBJ2-4 and V is TRBV29-1; D call uncertain. The sequence derives from a man aged 65 to 85 with active or convalescent COVID-19. What was sequenced was peripheral blood. Written as DNA, the CDR3 is TGCAGCGTTGAGAGAATCGAGAACATTCAGTACTTC. Translation gives CSVERIENIQYF.